Following are 19 T cell receptor beta chains from one sample sequenced in a study of human T cells and chemical hapten exposure. The time point was: pre-sensitization, week 0. Treatment in this sample: therapeutic diphenylcyclopropenone sensitization with weekly scalp DPC. A single record per CDR3 protein comes from TCRdb applying MiXCR to the RACE reads. The sample lists approximately 400,000 distinct CDR3 sequences; about 5.1% were seen once. Here the sequenced sample was whole blood, taken in connection with sensitization to the hapten diphenylcyclopropenone (DPC). The source of these receptors is a woman in her 50s with alopecia areata. Some clones in this sample may be carry-over from other donors' samples.

This rearrangement joins TRBV5-1 to TRBJ1-1; D is unclear. This CDR3 is 14 amino acids long. Germline V gene sequence: CDR1 SGHRS, CDR2 YFSETQ. Trimming removed 2 bases from V and 6 bases from J, with 14 bases in between. The CDR3 region is CASSFWTADPEAFF. CDR3 in DNA: TGCGCCAGCAGCTTCTGGACGGCGGATCCTGAAGCTTTCTTT.

This clonotype has only a few counts. The chain combines TRBV7-6 with TRBJ2-7; TRBD2 matches at 11 bases. Looked up from germline, CDR1 is SGHVS and CDR2 is FNYEAQ. This CDR3 has 17 amino acids. J was trimmed by 2 bases and V by 0 bases; bases with no gene match: 6. The CDR3 region has the DNA TGTGCCAGCAGCTTAGCCCTTGGACTAGCGGGTACCTACGAGCAGTACTTC. Translated, it gives CASSLALGLAGTYEQYF.

This clonotype showed up many times. The chain has TRBV12-3 or TRBV12-4 and TRBJ1-2, with 7 bases that match TRBD1. V shed 1 base, J shed 5 bases, and the junction held 1 base outside the gene matches. This CDR3 contains 13 residues. Here the CDR3 reads CASSLEGAYGYTF. Here the CDR3 DNA reads TGTGCCAGCAGTTTAGAGGGGGCGTATGGCTACACCTTC.

This clonotype has just a few counts. The rearrangement joins TRBV5-1 to TRBJ1-2, with 7 bases matching TRBD1. Unmatched junction bases numbered 8, after V lost 5 bases and J lost 4 bases. The germline CDR1 and CDR2 sequences are SGHRS and YFSETQ. There are 14 residues in the CDR3. CDR3 bases: TGCGCCAGCAGGAGGGACAGCGGCTCCTATGGCTACACCTTC. It encodes CASRRDSGSYGYTF.

There are many counts of this clonotype. The CDR3 DNA is TGTGCCAGCAGTCGTAATACGCAGTATTTT. Amino acid sequence: CASSRNTQYF. V gene TRBV12-3 or TRBV12-4 combines with J gene TRBJ2-3; no reliable D call. The CDR3 extends over 10 amino acids. Trimming cost V 5 bases and J 7 bases, with 4 bases left between them.

This clonotype came up a few times. The chain carries TRBV5-4 and TRBJ1-4; D uncertain. V lost 1 base and J 2 bases, leaving 9 bases between the germline ends. This CDR3 is 15 amino acids long. Germline V gene sequence: CDR1 SGHNT, CDR2 YYREEE (reference sequence). CDR3 loop: CASSLSRQTNEKLFF. The CDR3, as DNA: TGTGCCAGCAGCTTGTCGAGGCAGACTAATGAAAAACTGTTTTTT.

V gene TRBV29-1 combines with J gene TRBJ2-1; D gene uncertain. Germline loops: CDR1 SQVTM, CDR2 ANQGSEA. The V gene lost 1 base and the J gene lost 3 bases, with 10 bases spanning the gap. There are 14 residues in the CDR3. The CDR3 here is CSVEGSTNYNEQFF. The CDR3 DNA sequence: TGCAGCGTTGAAGGATCTACAAACTACAATGAGCAGTTCTTC.

In this sample, this clonotype turned up many times. The chain uses TRBV2 and TRBJ2-5; D is uncertain. Looked up from germline, CDR1 is SNHLY and CDR2 is FYNNEI. The CDR3 loop spans 12 amino acids. V was pared by 6 bases and J by 3 bases, with 8 bases between. The CDR3 reads CASRRSEETQYF. In DNA, the CDR3 is TGTGCCAGCAGGAGGTCCGAAGAGACCCAGTACTTC.

The rearrangement uses TRBV12-5 and TRBJ1-6, with D possibly TRBD1 on 6 matching bases. The CDR3 runs to 14 residues. Trimming stripped 7 bases from V and 5 bases from J, with 12 bases between. CDR1 LGHNT and CDR2 FRNRAP come from the germline V gene. CDR3 in amino acids: CASAPGQNNSPLHF. Here the CDR3 DNA reads TGTGCTAGTGCCCCCGGACAGAATAATTCACCCCTCCACTTT.

In its sample, this clonotype was seen many times. V is TRBV6-1 and J is TRBJ2-6, with D unresolved. The V gene lost 6 bases and the J gene lost 0 bases, with 9 bases spanning the gap. Germline V lookup: CDR1 MNHNS, CDR2 SASEGT. The CDR3 totals 15 residues. CDR3 nucleotide sequence: TGTGCCAGCAGATCGCCAAGCTCTGGGGCCAACGTCCTGACTTTC. It yields the protein CASRSPSSGANVLTF.

At least ten counts were recorded for this clonotype. This sequence joins TRBV6-5 and TRBJ2-5; TRBD2 matches 8 bases. Germline CDR1 and CDR2: MNHEY and SVGAGI. The length of the CDR3 is 16 residues. The junction had 8 bases not matched to a gene; V was cut back by 0 bases and J by 5 bases. Written as DNA, the CDR3 is TGTGCCAGCAGTTACTCTTCTGGACTAGCAGGGGAGACCCAGTACTTC. It translates to CASSYSSGLAGETQYF.

V and J are TRBV10-3 and TRBJ2-5, with D unresolved. This CDR3 contains 15 residues. Trimming pared 2 bases from V and 2 bases from J, leaving 12 bases between. In germline, CDR1 is ENHRY, CDR2 SYGVKD. The chain's CDR3 is CAISEDLFTQETQYF. As DNA, the CDR3 is TGTGCCATCAGTGAGGACTTATTCACACAAGAGACCCAGTACTTC.

This clonotype was observed at least ten times. The CDR3 coding sequence is TGTGCCACCAGTACTGGCGGCACAGATACGCAGTATTTT. Translated, it gives CATSTGGTDTQYF. The chain carries TRBV24-1 and TRBJ2-3; D remains unclear. The germline V gene encodes CDR1 KGHDR and CDR2 SFDVKD. V lost 6 bases to trimming and J lost 1 base, with 7 bases between them. This CDR3 has 13 amino acids.

This clonotype appeared many times. The chain couples TRBV12-3 or TRBV12-4 to TRBJ2-1; D uncertain. Trimming left V 2 bases short and J 2 bases short, with 10 bases between. The CDR3 has 15 amino acids. CDR3 region: CASSLIPGPYNEQFF. The CDR3 DNA follows: TGTGCCAGCAGTTTAATTCCAGGCCCCTACAATGAGCAGTTCTTC.

This clonotype came up many times. The gene calls are TRBV4-1 and TRBJ2-3, with D tentatively TRBD2 (5 bases). CDR1 is MGHRA and CDR2 is YSYEKL in the germline V gene. There are 14 residues in the CDR3. With 4 bases removed from V and 5 bases from J, the gap between germline ends came to 13 bases. The CDR3 nucleotides are TGCGCCAGCAGCCCACCCCTTGCGGGAGATACGCAGTATTTT. It is translated as CASSPPLAGDTQYF.

This clonotype was seen ten or more times. This rearrangement joins TRBV28 to TRBJ2-7, with D hard to call. Germline V gives CDR1 MDHEN, CDR2 SYDVKM. Trimming took 7 bases from V and 7 from J, leaving 20 bases between them. The CDR3 covers 14 residues. The CDR3 region is CASTPLRPLGEQYF. Here the CDR3 DNA reads TGTGCCAGCACCCCCCTCCGCCCACTCGGGGAGCAGTACTTC.

This chain uses TRBV12-3 or TRBV12-4 with TRBJ1-2, with 11 bases lining up with TRBD1. This CDR3 is 14 amino acids long. The trim removed 6 bases at V and 1 base at J, leaving 1 base unmatched. For the CDR3, the DNA is TGTGCCAGCAGCGGGACAGGGGGTAACTATGGCTACACCTTC. Protein product: CASSGTGGNYGYTF.

This clonotype was seen repeatedly, ten times or more. The rearrangement uses TRBV7-9 and TRBJ2-7; D is uncertain. CDR3 length: 12 amino acids. Germline values: CDR1 SEHNR, CDR2 FQNEAQ (reference sequence). V dropped 2 bases and J dropped 7 bases, with 9 bases sitting between them. The CDR3 sequence is CASSLSSWEQYF. DNA for the CDR3: TGTGCCAGCAGCTTAAGTTCCTGGGAGCAGTACTTC.

There are a few counts of this clonotype. V gene TRBV14 combines with J gene TRBJ2-7; D is perhaps TRBD2 (6 bases). CDR3 length equals 15 residues. Germline CDR1 SGHDN, CDR2 FVKESK. The germline V and J ends were trimmed by 3 bases and 4 bases, with 16 bases remaining between them. CDR3 region: CASSHVPGLDYEQYF. DNA of the CDR3: TGTGCCAGCAGCCACGTCCCGGGACTCGATTACGAGCAGTACTTC.